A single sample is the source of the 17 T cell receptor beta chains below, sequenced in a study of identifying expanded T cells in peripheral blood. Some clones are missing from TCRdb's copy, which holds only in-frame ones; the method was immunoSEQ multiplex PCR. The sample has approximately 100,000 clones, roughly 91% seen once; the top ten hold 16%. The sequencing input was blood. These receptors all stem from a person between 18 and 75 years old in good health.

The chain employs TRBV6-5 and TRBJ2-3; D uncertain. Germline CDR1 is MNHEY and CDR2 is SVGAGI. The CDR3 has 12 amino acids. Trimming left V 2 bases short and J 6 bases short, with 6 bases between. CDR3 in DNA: TGTGCCAGCAGTTACGAGGTGGATACGCAGTATTTT. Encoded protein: CASSYEVDTQYF.

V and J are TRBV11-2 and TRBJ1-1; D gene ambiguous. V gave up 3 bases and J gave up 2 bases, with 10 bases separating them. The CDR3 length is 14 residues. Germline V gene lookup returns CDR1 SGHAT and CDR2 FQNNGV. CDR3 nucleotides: TGTGCCAGCAGCTTCGTGGCGGCTAACACTGAAGCTTTCTTT. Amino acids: CASSFVAANTEAFF.

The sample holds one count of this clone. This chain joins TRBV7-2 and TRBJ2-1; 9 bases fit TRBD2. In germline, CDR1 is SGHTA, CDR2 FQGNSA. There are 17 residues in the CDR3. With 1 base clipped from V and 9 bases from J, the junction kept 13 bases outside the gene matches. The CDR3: CASSLVAGGAEDTEQFF. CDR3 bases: TGTGCCAGCAGCTTAGTGGCGGGGGGGGCCGAGGATACTGAGCAGTTCTTC.

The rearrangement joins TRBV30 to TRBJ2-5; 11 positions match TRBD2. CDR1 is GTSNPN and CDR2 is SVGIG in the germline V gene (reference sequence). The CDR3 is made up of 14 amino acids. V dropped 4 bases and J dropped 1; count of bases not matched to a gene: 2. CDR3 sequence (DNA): TGTGCCTGGACTAGCGGGGGGTTCCAAGAGACCCAGTACTTC. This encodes CAWTSGGFQETQYF.

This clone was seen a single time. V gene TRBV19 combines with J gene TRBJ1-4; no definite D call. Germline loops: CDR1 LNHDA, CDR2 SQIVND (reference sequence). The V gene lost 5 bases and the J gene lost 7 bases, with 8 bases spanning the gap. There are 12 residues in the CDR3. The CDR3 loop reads CASSLLAEKLFF. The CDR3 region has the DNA TGTGCCAGTAGTTTACTGGCTGAAAAACTGTTTTTT.

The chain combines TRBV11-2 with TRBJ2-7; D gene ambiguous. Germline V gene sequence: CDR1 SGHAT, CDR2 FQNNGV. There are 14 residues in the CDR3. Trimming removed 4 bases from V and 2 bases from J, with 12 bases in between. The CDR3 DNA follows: TGTGCCAGCAGCTACCGGACGGCCCCCTACGAGCAGTACTTC. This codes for CASSYRTAPYEQYF. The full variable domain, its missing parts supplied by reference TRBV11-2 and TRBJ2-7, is EAGVAQSPRYKIIEKRQSVAFWCNPISGHATLYWYQQILGQGPKLLIQFQNNGVVDDSQLPKDRFSAERLKGVDSTLKIQPAKLEDSAVYLCASSYRTAPYEQYFGPGTRLTVT.

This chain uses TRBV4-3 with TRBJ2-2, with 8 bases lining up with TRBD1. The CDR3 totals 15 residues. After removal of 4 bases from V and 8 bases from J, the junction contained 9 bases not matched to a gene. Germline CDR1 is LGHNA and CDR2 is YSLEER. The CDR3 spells CASSRMPRTGGELFF. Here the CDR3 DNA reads TGCGCCAGCAGCCGCATGCCCCGGACAGGGGGGGAGCTGTTTTTT.

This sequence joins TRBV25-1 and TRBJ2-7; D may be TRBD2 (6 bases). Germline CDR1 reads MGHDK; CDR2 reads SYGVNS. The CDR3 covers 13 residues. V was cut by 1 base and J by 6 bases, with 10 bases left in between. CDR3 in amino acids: CASSEWGDPEQYF. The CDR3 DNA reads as TGTGCCAGCAGTGAATGGGGGGACCCCGAGCAGTACTTC.

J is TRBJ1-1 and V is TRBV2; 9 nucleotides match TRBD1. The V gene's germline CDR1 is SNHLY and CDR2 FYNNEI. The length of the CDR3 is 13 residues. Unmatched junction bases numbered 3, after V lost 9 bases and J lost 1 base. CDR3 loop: CASTGGTNTEAFF. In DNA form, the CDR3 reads TGTGCCAGTACAGGGGGCACGAACACTGAAGCTTTCTTT.

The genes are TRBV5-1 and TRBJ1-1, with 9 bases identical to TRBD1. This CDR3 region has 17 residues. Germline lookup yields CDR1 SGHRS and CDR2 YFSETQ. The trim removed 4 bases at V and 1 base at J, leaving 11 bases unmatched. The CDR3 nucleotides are TGCGCCAGCAGCCTAGACAGGGGGGGCGCCCCGAACACTGAAGCTTTCTTT. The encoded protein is CASSLDRGGAPNTEAFF. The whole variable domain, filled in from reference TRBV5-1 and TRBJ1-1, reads KAGVTQTPRYLIKTRGQQVTLSCSPISGHRSVSWYQQTPGQGLQFLFEYFSETQRNKGNFPGRFSGRQFSNSRSEMNVSTLELGDSALYLCASSLDRGGAPNTEAFFGQGTRLTVV.

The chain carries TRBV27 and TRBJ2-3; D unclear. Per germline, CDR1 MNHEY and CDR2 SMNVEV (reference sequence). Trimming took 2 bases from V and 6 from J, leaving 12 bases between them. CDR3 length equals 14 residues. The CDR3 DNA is TGTGCCAGCAGTTTAGGGGTGCGTGGGGATACGCAGTATTTT. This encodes CASSLGVRGDTQYF.

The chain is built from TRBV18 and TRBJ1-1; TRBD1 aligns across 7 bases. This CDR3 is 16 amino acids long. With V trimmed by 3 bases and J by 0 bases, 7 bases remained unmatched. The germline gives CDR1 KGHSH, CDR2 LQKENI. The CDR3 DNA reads TGTGCCAGCTCACCGCAGACAGGGACCTTGAACACTGAAGCTTTCTTT. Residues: CASSPQTGTLNTEAFF.

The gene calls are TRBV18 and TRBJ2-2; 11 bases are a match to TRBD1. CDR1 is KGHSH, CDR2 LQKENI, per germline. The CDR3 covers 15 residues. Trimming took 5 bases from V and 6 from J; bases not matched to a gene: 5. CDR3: CASSNGQGAPGELFF. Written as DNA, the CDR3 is TGTGCCAGCTCAAATGGACAGGGGGCGCCCGGGGAGCTGTTTTTT.

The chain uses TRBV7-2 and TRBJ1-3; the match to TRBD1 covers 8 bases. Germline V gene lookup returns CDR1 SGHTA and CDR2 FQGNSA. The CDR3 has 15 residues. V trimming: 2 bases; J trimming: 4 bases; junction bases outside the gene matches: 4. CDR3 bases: TGTGCCAGCAGCTTACAGGGGGCGCCGGGAAACACCATATATTTT. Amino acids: CASSLQGAPGNTIYF. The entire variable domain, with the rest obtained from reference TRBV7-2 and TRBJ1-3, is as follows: GAGVSQSPSNKVTEKGKDVELRCDPISGHTALYWYRQSLGQGLEFLIYFQGNSAPDKSGLPSDRFSAERTGGSVSTLTIQRTQQEDSAVYLCASSLQGAPGNTIYFGEGSWLTVV.

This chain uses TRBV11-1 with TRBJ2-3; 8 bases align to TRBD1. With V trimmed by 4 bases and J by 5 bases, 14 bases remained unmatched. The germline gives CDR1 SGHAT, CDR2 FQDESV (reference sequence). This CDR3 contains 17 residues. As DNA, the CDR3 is TGTGCCAGCAGCTCGGACAGGGCATCAATTTGGGTAGATACGCAGTATTTT. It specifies CASSSDRASIWVDTQYF.

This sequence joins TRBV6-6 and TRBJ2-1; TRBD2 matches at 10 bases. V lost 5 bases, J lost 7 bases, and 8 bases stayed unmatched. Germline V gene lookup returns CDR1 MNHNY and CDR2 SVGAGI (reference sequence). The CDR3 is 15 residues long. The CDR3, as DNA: TGTGCCAGCAGTAAGTCTAGCGGGGGCTTTAATGAGCAGTTCTTC. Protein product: CASSKSSGGFNEQFF.

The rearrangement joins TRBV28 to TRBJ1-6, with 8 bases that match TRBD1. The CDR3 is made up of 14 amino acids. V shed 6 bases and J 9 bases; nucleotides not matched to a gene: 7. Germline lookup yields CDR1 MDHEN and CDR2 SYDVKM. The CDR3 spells CASSSGQEGSPLHF. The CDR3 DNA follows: TGTGCCAGCAGCTCGGGACAGGAGGGTTCACCCCTCCACTTT.